The 27 T cell receptor beta chains given below trace back to one sample, sequenced in a study of blood T cell repertoires in COVID-19. The assay was immunoSEQ multiplex PCR, and TCRdb's table has in-frame clones only and misses some. In the table there are some 450,000 clones, approximately 88% of which are singletons. The sequencing sample was made of peripheral blood. The receptors stem from a woman in her forties or fifties with COVID-19, enrolled during active disease.

The chain is built from TRBV6-5 and TRBJ1-2; 9 bases fit TRBD1. CDR3 length: 14 amino acids. The V and J ends lost 6 bases and 5 bases, in that order; junction bases with no gene match: 7. Looked up from germline, CDR1 is MNHEY and CDR2 is SVGAGI. The CDR3 DNA sequence: TGTGCCAGCAGGCCGGACAGGGGATGGTATGGCTACACCTTC. Protein sequence: CASRPDRGWYGYTF.

The V and J genes are TRBV5-6 and TRBJ2-1; 9 nucleotides line up with TRBD1. CDR3 length equals 16 residues. V dropped 4 bases and J dropped 4; count of bases not matched to a gene: 9. The germline CDR1 and CDR2 sequences are SGHDT and YYEEEE. CDR3 in DNA: TGTGCCAGCAGCCTCCCGGGACAGGGTGAATACAATGAGCAGTTCTTC. Protein: CASSLPGQGEYNEQFF.

The V and J genes are TRBV10-2 and TRBJ2-1; 11 bases agree with TRBD2. With V trimmed by 7 bases and J by 8 bases, 7 bases remained unmatched. The CDR3 is made up of 14 amino acids. Germline V gives CDR1 WSHSY, CDR2 SAAADI. The CDR3 nucleotides read TGCGCCAGCACTGCTAGCGGGGGGTCACATGAGCAGTTCTTC. Translation gives CASTASGGSHEQFF.

The chain carries TRBV5-5 and TRBJ2-5; D is perhaps TRBD2 (6 bases). The CDR3 is 14 amino acids. Germline lookup yields CDR1 SGHKS and CDR2 YYEKEE (reference sequence). V lost 2 bases to trimming and J lost 5 bases, with 13 bases between them. CDR3 DNA sequence: TGTGCCAGCAGCTTTCTTCTGGCGGGGGAGACCCAGTACTTC. As protein: CASSFLLAGETQYF.

This chain links TRBV19 with TRBJ2-5, with 9 bases identical to TRBD1. CDR1 and CDR2 from the germline V gene are LNHDA and SQIVND (reference sequence). This CDR3 has 17 amino acids. Trimming cost V 4 bases and J 4 bases; bases outside gene matches: 13. CDR3 protein: CASSTRTGVPSVETQYF. For the CDR3, the DNA is TGTGCCAGTAGTACCCGGACAGGGGTCCCAAGTGTAGAGACCCAGTACTTC.

The J gene is TRBJ1-1, the V gene TRBV18; D is unclear. The CDR3 extends over 15 amino acids. Germline V gives CDR1 KGHSH, CDR2 LQKENI. V was trimmed by 4 bases and J by 1 base, leaving 13 bases between them. CDR3 amino acids: CASSQTRARNTEAFF. The CDR3 coding sequence is TGTGCCAGCTCACAAACTAGGGCCAGGAACACTGAAGCTTTCTTT.

The chain combines TRBV2 with TRBJ2-3; 9 nucleotides match TRBD1. The CDR3 runs to 15 residues. The trim removed 3 bases at V and 5 bases at J, leaving 6 bases unmatched. CDR1 SNHLY and CDR2 FYNNEI come from the germline V gene. The CDR3, as DNA: TGTGCCAGCAGTGATACCGGGACAGGGTTAGATACGCAGTATTTT. Its translation: CASSDTGTGLDTQYF.

J is TRBJ1-2 and V is TRBV19; a weak D match, TRBD1 (5 bases). This CDR3 is built from 14 residues. V lost 2 bases, J lost 6 bases, and 13 bases lay in between. CDR1 LNHDA and CDR2 SQIVND come from the germline V gene (reference sequence). The CDR3 DNA reads as TGTGCCAGTAGTATACTTCAGGGCGGCGATGGCTACACCTTC. It yields the protein CASSILQGGDGYTF.

The chain links TRBV3-1 (or the pseudogene TRBV3-2) to TRBJ2-3; TRBD2 might be the D (5 bases). Trimming stripped 3 bases from V and 5 bases from J, with 9 bases between. CDR1 and CDR2 (germline): LGHDT, YNNKEL (reference sequence). The CDR3 runs to 13 residues. The DNA for the CDR3 is TGTGCCAGCAGCCAGGACTCCAGAGATACGCAGTATTTT. It encodes CASSQDSRDTQYF.

The rearrangement uses TRBV2 and TRBJ2-7, with D possibly TRBD1 on 6 matching bases. The CDR3 sequence is 17 residues long. Germline V gives CDR1 SNHLY, CDR2 FYNNEI. Trimming shortened V by 3 bases and J by 2 bases, and 20 bases separated the two germline ends. The CDR3 region is CASSDPGTPLRPYEQYF. The CDR3 DNA follows: TGTGCCAGCAGTGACCCCGGGACACCTCTGAGACCCTACGAGCAGTACTTC.

This chain links TRBV5-1 with TRBJ2-7; TRBD1 is a possible D gene (6 bases). In germline, CDR1 is SGHRS, CDR2 YFSETQ. Trimming left V 6 bases short and J 0 bases short, with 10 bases between. The CDR3 totals 13 residues. Here the CDR3 reads CASKKDSSYEQYF. In nucleotides, the CDR3 is TGCGCCAGCAAAAAGGACAGCTCCTACGAGCAGTACTTC.

V gene TRBV2 combines with J gene TRBJ1-2; 10 bases agree with TRBD1. The germline gives CDR1 SNHLY, CDR2 FYNNEI. The CDR3 extends over 14 amino acids. The V segment lost 8 bases and the J segment 7 bases; nucleotides outside the gene matches: 10. The CDR3 spells CASDSGTGARGYTF. CDR3 in DNA: TGTGCCAGCGATTCTGGGACAGGGGCGCGTGGCTACACCTTC. The whole variable domain, remainder taken from reference TRBV2 and TRBJ1-2, is EPEVTQTPSHQVTQMGQEVILRCVPISNHLYFYWYRQILGQKVEFLVSFYNNEISEKSEIFDDQFSVERPDGSNFTLKIRSTKLEDSAMYFCASDSGTGARGYTFGSGTRLTVV.

The V and J genes are TRBV19 and TRBJ1-2; D may be TRBD1 (5 bases). Germline CDR1 LNHDA, CDR2 SQIVND (reference sequence). The CDR3 has 17 amino acids. Trimming shortened V by 3 bases and J by 2 bases, and 19 bases separated the two germline ends. This CDR3 is CASSILAGGRLNYGYTF. CDR3 sequence (DNA): TGTGCCAGTAGTATCCTGGCGGGGGGACGGCTCAACTATGGCTACACCTTC. Complete variable domain (other parts from reference TRBV19 and TRBJ1-2): DGGITQSPKYLFRKEGQNVTLSCEQNLNHDAMYWYRQDPGQGLRLIYYSQIVNDFQKGDIAEGYSVSREKKESFPLTVTSAQKNPTAFYLCASSILAGGRLNYGYTFGSGTRLTVV.

This clone was seen more than once but under ten times. The chain combines TRBV6-6 with TRBJ1-1; perhaps TRBD1 as D (5 bases). Germline V CDR1 and CDR2: MNHNY, SVGAGI (reference sequence). V was cut by 4 bases and J by 1 base, with 10 bases left in between. The CDR3 has 14 residues. CDR3 region: CASSSEGQNTEAFF. DNA for the CDR3: TGTGCCAGCAGTTCGGAGGGGCAGAACACTGAAGCTTTCTTT.

The chain is built from TRBV4-1 and TRBJ2-1, with 7 nucleotides matching TRBD2. The CDR3 is made up of 17 amino acids. With 1 base clipped from V and 0 bases from J, the junction kept 6 bases outside the gene matches. Germline V gives CDR1 MGHRA, CDR2 YSYEKL. This CDR3 is CASSQAPSGNSYNEQFF. As DNA, the CDR3 is TGCGCCAGCAGCCAAGCCCCTAGCGGTAACTCCTACAATGAGCAGTTCTTC.

The count of this clone is one. The chain joins TRBV5-6 to TRBJ1-2; D unresolved. Germline values: CDR1 SGHDT, CDR2 YYEEEE. Between the trimmed V and J ends, which lost 5 bases and 5 bases, there was a span of 13 bases. The CDR3 extends over 13 amino acids. CDR3 coding DNA: TGTGCCAGCAGGCGGGTCGCAGTTTATGGCTACACCTTC. It is translated as CASRRVAVYGYTF.

This chain links TRBV6-5 with TRBJ1-1; tentative D call: TRBD1 (6 bases). The V gene's germline CDR1 is MNHEY and CDR2 SVGAGI. V gave up 5 bases and J gave up 3 bases, with 10 bases separating them. CDR3 length: 13 residues. The CDR3 is CASSREGDTEAFF. CDR3 bases: TGTGCCAGCAGTAGAGAGGGGGACACTGAAGCTTTCTTT.

Comments on this clone: Other DNA sequences in the same sample also yield this CDR3. The chain links TRBV6-5 to TRBJ2-3; 11 bases are a match to TRBD2. V dropped 6 bases and J dropped 6; count of bases not matched to a gene: 2. The germline V gene has CDR1 MNHEY and CDR2 SVGAGI. This CDR3 comprises 13 residues. The CDR3 region is CASRLAGEDTQYF. Here the CDR3 DNA reads TGTGCCAGCAGACTAGCGGGGGAGGATACGCAGTATTTT.

V usage is TRBV27 and J usage is TRBJ2-1; 7 bases agree with TRBD1. After removal of 6 bases from V and 8 bases from J, the junction contained 13 bases not matched to a gene. Germline lookup yields CDR1 MNHEY and CDR2 SMNVEV (reference sequence). The CDR3 consists of 15 residues. Here the CDR3 DNA reads TGTGCCAGCAGGCCCACAGGGGATATCTCCCATGAGCAGTTCTTC. It specifies CASRPTGDISHEQFF.

The J gene is TRBJ2-2, the V gene TRBV5-1; 12 bases align to TRBD1. Germline loops: CDR1 SGHRS, CDR2 YFSETQ. Trimming took 6 bases from V and 7 from J; bases not matched to a gene: 4. This CDR3 has 14 amino acids. CDR3 in amino acids: CASKGQGAGGELFF. CDR3 nucleotide sequence: TGCGCCAGCAAGGGACAGGGGGCAGGCGGGGAGCTGTTTTTT.

V gene TRBV9 combines with J gene TRBJ2-6, with 7 positions matching TRBD1. The CDR3 consists of 18 residues. V trimming: 4 bases; J trimming: 0 bases; junction bases outside the gene matches: 10. Looked up from germline, CDR1 is SGDLS and CDR2 is YYNGEE. The CDR3: CASSPSGTAGSGANVLTF. The DNA of the CDR3 is TGTGCCAGCAGCCCTTCCGGGACAGCCGGCTCTGGGGCCAACGTCCTGACTTTC.

This clone was recorded only once. V usage is TRBV2 and J usage is TRBJ2-7; TRBD2 matches 9 bases. The ends lost 6 bases at V and 2 bases at J; junction bases unmatched: 14. Germline CDR1 SNHLY, CDR2 FYNNEI. The length of the CDR3 is 17 residues. CDR3 in DNA: TGTGCCAGCAGGACGGGAGTTAGAGCGGGGGGCGCCTACGAGCAGTACTTC. This gives the protein CASRTGVRAGGAYEQYF.

This clone was counted only a few times. The rearrangement joins TRBV5-1 to TRBJ2-7, with a weak D call TRBD2 (5 bases). The CDR3 sequence is 14 residues long. Germline V gene sequence: CDR1 SGHRS, CDR2 YFSETQ. Between the trimmed V and J ends, which lost 0 bases and 6 bases, there was a span of 13 bases. CDR3 loop: CASSLESSQREQYF. CDR3 bases: TGCGCCAGCAGCTTGGAATCTAGCCAGCGCGAGCAGTACTTC.

This clone was detected a few times. The chain employs TRBV27 and TRBJ1-1; no firm D call. Trimming left V 6 bases short and J 13 bases short, with 18 bases between. Germline V gene lookup returns CDR1 MNHEY and CDR2 SMNVEV (reference sequence). The CDR3 consists of 12 residues. The CDR3 loop is CASSLSRIRFFF. DNA of the CDR3: TGTGCCAGCAGCCTAAGCCGAATTCGTTTTTTCTTT.

The rearrangement links TRBV30 to TRBJ1-1; tentative D call: TRBD1 (5 bases). The CDR3 runs 16 residues. The germline V gene encodes CDR1 GTSNPN and CDR2 SVGIG (reference sequence). The V gene lost 1 base and the J gene lost 10 bases, with 25 bases spanning the gap. The CDR3 loop reads CAWSGAAGEPGGAAFF. CDR3 DNA sequence: TGTGCCTGGAGTGGGGCTGCCGGAGAGCCCGGTGGGGCAGCTTTCTTT.

This chain links TRBV5-1 with TRBJ2-5; TRBD1 is a possible D gene (5 bases). The CDR3 runs to 15 residues. Per germline, CDR1 SGHRS and CDR2 YFSETQ. Trimming shortened V by 0 bases and J by 7 bases, and 16 bases separated the two germline ends. The CDR3 spells CASSLGQSSPRTQYF. CDR3 nucleotide sequence: TGCGCCAGCAGCTTGGGACAGAGCAGCCCTCGGACCCAGTACTTC.

The chain links TRBV9 to TRBJ2-1; 16 bases line up with TRBD2. Germline-derived CDR1 and CDR2 are SGDLS and YYNGEE. CDR3 size: 17 residues. Trimming removed 4 bases from V and 7 bases from J; junction bases left unmatched: 8. Here the CDR3 DNA reads TGTGCCAGCAGCTCGGGACTAGCGGGGGGGACGGGAAATGAGCAGTTCTTC. Amino acids: CASSSGLAGGTGNEQFF.